The clone carrying this T cell receptor (beta chain) was picked up many times. Its antigen is still unknown. Germline V gene sequence: CDR1 SGHNT, CDR2 YYREEE (reference sequence). The CDR3 extends over 13 amino acids. V was clipped by 6 bases and J by 9 bases, with 13 bases between them. Unique molecular identifiers were incorporated during preparation of the TCRbeta library. A single record per CDR3 protein comes from TCRdb applying MiXCR to the PCR reads. Among around 240,000 distinct CDR3 sequences listed, just under 8.5% were seen once. The data belong to a study of T-cell reconstitution after alpha-beta-depleted transplantation in children. Findings and caveats of the study: It was reported that alpha-beta T cells came from several hundred expanded graft clones (about two months after transplant).

This sequence originates from a male patient younger than 18 who had a stem cell transplant for acute lymphoblastic leukemia, so the T cells may come from the graft donor. This specimen was PBMCs, mostly from graft donor cells, taken 180 days after TCRalphabeta/CD19-depleted stem cell transplant. The chain has TRBV5-4 and TRBJ1-6; D call uncertain. The CDR3 DNA follows: TGTGCCAGCACCCCGATGGCGGGTTCACCCCTCCACTTT. Amino acids: CASTPMAGSPLHF.